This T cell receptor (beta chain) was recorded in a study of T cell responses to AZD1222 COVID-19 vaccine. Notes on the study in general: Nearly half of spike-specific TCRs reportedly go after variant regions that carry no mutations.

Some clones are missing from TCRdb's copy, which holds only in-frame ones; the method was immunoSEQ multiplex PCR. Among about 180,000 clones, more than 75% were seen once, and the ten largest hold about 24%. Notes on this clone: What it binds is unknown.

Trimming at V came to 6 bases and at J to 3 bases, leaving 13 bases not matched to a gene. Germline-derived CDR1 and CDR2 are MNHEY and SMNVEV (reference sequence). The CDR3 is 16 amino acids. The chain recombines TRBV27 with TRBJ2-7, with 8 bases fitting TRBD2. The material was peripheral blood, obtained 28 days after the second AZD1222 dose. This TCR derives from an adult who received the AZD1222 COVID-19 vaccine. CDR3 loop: CASSRYGVAGNYEQYF. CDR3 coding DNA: TGTGCCAGCAGCCGTTACGGGGTAGCGGGAAACTACGAGCAGTACTTC.